This T cell receptor (beta chain) was identified during a study of cytomegalovirus exposure and HLA in healthy donors. Findings and caveats of the study: Cytomegalovirus association was listed for 170 or so TCR beta chains. Indistinguishable V segments such as TRBV6-2 and TRBV6-3 were excluded.

Of note for this clone: Its antigen is unknown.

This CDR3 has 12 amino acids. Trimming shortened V by 3 bases and J by 1 base, and 3 bases separated the two germline ends. Germline values: CDR1 LGHNA, CDR2 YNFKEQ. The PCR used 60 Vbeta and 13 Jbeta primers. TCRdb keeps only in-frame clones here, not all; method: immunoSEQ multiplex PCR. The specimen's table records over 25,000 clones. The rearrangement links TRBV4-2 to TRBJ1-1, with D hard to call. The sequencing input was PBMCs. This receptor was identified in a young man in good health and CMV-seronegative. The CDR3 coding sequence is TGTGCCAGCAGCCACCAGAACACTGAAGCTTTCTTT. Amino acid sequence: CASSHQNTEAFF.